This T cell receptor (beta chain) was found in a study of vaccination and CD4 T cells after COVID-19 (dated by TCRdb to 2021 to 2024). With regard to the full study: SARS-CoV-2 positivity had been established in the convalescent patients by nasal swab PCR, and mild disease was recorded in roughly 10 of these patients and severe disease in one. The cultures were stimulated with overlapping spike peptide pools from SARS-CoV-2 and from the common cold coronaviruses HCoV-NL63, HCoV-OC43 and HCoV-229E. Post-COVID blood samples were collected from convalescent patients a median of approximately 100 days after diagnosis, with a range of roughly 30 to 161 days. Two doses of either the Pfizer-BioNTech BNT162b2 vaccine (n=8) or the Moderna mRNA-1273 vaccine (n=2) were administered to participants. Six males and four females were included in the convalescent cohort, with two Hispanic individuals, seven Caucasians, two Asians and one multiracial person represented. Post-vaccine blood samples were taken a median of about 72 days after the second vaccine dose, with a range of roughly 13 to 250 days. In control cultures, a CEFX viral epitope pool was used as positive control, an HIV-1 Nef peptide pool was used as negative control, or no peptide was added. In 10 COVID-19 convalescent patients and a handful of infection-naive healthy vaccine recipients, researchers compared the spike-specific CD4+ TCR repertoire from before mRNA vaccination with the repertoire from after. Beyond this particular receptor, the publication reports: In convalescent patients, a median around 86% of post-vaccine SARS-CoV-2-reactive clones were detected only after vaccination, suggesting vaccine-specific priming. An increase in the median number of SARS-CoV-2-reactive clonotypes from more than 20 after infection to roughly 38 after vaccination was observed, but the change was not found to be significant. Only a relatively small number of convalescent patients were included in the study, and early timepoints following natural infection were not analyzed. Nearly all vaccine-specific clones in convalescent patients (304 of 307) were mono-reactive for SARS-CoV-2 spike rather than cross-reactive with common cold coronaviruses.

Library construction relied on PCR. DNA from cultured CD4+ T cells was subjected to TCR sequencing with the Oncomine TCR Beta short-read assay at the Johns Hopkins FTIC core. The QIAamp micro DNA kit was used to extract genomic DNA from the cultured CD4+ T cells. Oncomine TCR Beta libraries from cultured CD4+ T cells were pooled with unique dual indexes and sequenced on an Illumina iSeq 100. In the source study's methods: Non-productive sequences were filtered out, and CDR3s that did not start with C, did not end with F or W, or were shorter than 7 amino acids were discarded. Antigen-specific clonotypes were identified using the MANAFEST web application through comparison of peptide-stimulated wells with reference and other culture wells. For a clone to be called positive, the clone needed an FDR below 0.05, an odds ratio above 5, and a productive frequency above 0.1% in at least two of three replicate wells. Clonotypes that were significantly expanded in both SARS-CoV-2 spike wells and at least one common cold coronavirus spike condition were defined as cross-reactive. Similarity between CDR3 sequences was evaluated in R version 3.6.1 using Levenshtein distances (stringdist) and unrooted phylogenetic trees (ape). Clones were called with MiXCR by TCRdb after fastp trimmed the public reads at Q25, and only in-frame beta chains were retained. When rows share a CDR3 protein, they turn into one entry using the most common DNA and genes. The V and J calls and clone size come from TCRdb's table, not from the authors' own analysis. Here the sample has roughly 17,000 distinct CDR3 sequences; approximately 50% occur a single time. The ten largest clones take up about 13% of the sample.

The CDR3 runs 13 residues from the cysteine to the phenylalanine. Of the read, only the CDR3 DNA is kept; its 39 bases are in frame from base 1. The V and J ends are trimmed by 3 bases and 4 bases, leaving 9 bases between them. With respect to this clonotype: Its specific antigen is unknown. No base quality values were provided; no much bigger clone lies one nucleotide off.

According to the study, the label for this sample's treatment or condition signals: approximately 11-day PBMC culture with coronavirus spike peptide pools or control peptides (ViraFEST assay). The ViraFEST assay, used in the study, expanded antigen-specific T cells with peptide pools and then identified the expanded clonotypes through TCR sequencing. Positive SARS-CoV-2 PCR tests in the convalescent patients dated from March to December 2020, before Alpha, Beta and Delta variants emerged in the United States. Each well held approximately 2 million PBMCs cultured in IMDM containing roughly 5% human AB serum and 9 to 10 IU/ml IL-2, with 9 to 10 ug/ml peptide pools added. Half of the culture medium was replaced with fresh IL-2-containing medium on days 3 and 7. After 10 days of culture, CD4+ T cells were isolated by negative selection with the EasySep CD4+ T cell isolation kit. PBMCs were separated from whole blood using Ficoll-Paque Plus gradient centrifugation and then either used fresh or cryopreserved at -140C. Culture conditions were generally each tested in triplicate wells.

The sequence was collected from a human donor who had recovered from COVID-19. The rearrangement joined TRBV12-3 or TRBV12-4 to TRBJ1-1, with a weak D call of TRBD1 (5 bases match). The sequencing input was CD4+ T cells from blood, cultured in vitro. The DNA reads TGTGCCAGCAGTTTTGGGGGTGTCACTGAAGCTTTCTTT. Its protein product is CASSFGGVTEAFF.